Listed below are T cell receptor beta chains from one sample, sequenced in a study of blood T cell repertoires in COVID-19. The method was immunoSEQ multiplex PCR; TCRdb's version includes in-frame clones alone and lacks a portion of them. The data show around 340,000 clones, roughly 90% seen once. Source material: PBMCs or T cells enriched from blood (not recorded which). These receptors were collected from a woman aged 30 to 39 who had been exposed to COVID-19. The CDR3 runs from the conserved cysteine through the conserved F or W. Fields, in order: D gene, J gene, clone size, V gene, CDR3 protein, CDR3 DNA. The D gene is left open where the match is weak. Not all rows give a size; the values are once, few, many and, for expanded clones, a class.

>-|TRBJ1-3|-|TRBV27
CASRSTGSSGNTIYF
TGTGCCAGCAGGTCCACCGGTAGCTCTGGAAACACCATATATTTT
>-|TRBJ2-7|-|TRBV27
CASSLLVPSQAGHYEQYF
TGTGCCAGCAGTTTACTGGTCCCCTCCCAGGCAGGACACTACGAGCAGTACTTC
>TRBD2|TRBJ2-3|-|TRBV24-1
CATRTSRYTDTQYF
TGTGCCACGAGGACTAGCAGATACACAGATACGCAGTATTTT
>TRBD1|TRBJ1-4|-|TRBV7-9
CASSLAGTGGSEKLFF
TGTGCCAGCAGCTTAGCCGGGACAGGGGGAAGTGAAAAACTGTTTTTT
>TRBD1|TRBJ1-1|-|TRBV18
CASSINRGPDEAFF
TGTGCCAGCTCAATAAACAGGGGCCCCGATGAAGCTTTCTTT
>-|TRBJ1-5|few|TRBV19
CASSRTVHQPQHF
TGTGCCAGTAGCCGGACAGTACATCAGCCCCAGCATTTT
>TRBD1|TRBJ1-5|-|TRBV19
CASSTPGQGADNQPQHF
TGTGCCAGTAGTACCCCGGGACAGGGGGCGGACAATCAGCCCCAGCATTTT
>-|TRBJ2-2|-|TRBV21-1
CASSKLSEARTGELFF
TGTGCCAGCAGCAAATTGTCGGAGGCGCGCACCGGGGAGCTGTTTTTT
>TRBD1|TRBJ1-4|-|TRBV9
CASSVGTDHLGEKLFF
TGTGCCAGCAGCGTTGGGACAGACCACCTAGGGGAAAAACTGTTTTTT
>TRBD1|TRBJ1-2|-|TRBV5-1
CASSLGQGATYGYTF
TGCGCCAGCAGCTTGGGACAGGGGGCGACCTATGGCTACACCTTC
>TRBD1|TRBJ1-4|-|TRBV10-2
CASSVHRGANEKLFF
TGCGCCAGCAGTGTTCACAGGGGTGCTAATGAAAAACTGTTTTTT
>-|TRBJ2-5|-|TRBV29-1
CSVYELQETQYF
TGCAGCGTTTACGAGCTCCAAGAGACCCAGTACTTC
>-|TRBJ2-7|-|TRBV4-1
CASLGGNEQYF
TGCGCCAGCCTAGGGGGTAACGAGCAGTACTTC
>TRBD1|TRBJ2-7|-|TRBV2
CASDLPGQGSWEQYF
TGTGCCAGTGATCTACCGGGACAGGGATCTTGGGAGCAGTACTTC
>-|TRBJ2-5|-|TRBV28
CASSSTRETQYF
TGTGCCAGCAGTTCTACTAGGGAGACCCAGTACTTC
>TRBD2|TRBJ2-1|-|TRBV15
CATSRDRDYYNEQFF
TGTGCCACCAGCAGAGATAGGGACTATTACAATGAGCAGTTCTTC
>TRBD1|TRBJ2-7|-|TRBV27
CASSFRDRRTYEQYF
TGTGCCAGCAGTTTTCGGGACAGGCGTACCTACGAGCAGTACTTC
>-|TRBJ1-5|-|TRBV3-1/TRBV3-2
CASSHAKGLGNQPQHF
TGTGCCAGCAGCCATGCTAAGGGACTGGGCAATCAGCCCCAGCATTTT
>TRBD2|TRBJ2-1|-|TRBV3-1/TRBV3-2
CASSHSMTSQQFF
TGTGCCAGCAGCCACTCTATGACTAGCCAGCAGTTCTTC
>TRBD2|TRBJ2-3|-|TRBV19
CASKERGSSSTDTQYF
TGTGCCAGTAAGGAGCGGGGGAGCTCTAGCACAGATACGCAGTATTTT
>TRBD1|TRBJ1-2|-|TRBV6-1
CASSEVWTGGAYGYTF
TGTGCCAGCAGTGAAGTATGGACAGGGGGAGCGTATGGCTACACCTTC
>TRBD2|TRBJ2-5|-|TRBV6-6
CASSRGRDGLYQETQYF
TGTGCCAGCAGTCGCGGGAGGGATGGGCTTTACCAAGAGACCCAGTACTTC
>-|TRBJ2-7|few|TRBV29-1
CSVRGLISSYEQYF
TGCAGCGTTAGAGGACTGATTTCCTCCTACGAGCAGTACTTC
>TRBD2|TRBJ2-1|-|TRBV7-3
CASSLGLAGGGEQFF
TGTGCCAGCAGCTTGGGACTAGCGGGAGGCGGTGAGCAGTTCTTC
>-|TRBJ1-6|-|TRBV5-1
CASSLAATGNSPLHF
TGCGCCAGCAGCTTGGCCGCTACAGGGAATTCACCCCTCCACTTT
>-|TRBJ1-1|few|TRBV5-4
CASSHRQDTEAFF
TGTGCCAGCAGCCACCGACAGGACACTGAAGCTTTCTTT
>TRBD2|TRBJ2-3|-|TRBV27
CASGGERMDTQYF
TGTGCCAGCGGGGGGGAACGAATGGATACGCAGTATTTT
>TRBD1|TRBJ1-6|-|TRBV6-4
CASSDIPTGGNRVSSPLHF
TGTGCCAGCAGTGATATCCCGACAGGGGGTAACAGGGTATCTTCACCCCTCCACTTT
>-|TRBJ2-7|-|TRBV28
CASSFRAAASHEQYF
TGTGCCAGCAGTTTCAGGGCAGCCGCTTCCCACGAGCAGTACTTC
>TRBD2|TRBJ2-7|-|TRBV19
CASSTRLAEGLEQYF
TGTGCCAGTAGTACCCGACTAGCGGAGGGGCTCGAGCAGTACTTC
>TRBD2|TRBJ2-3|-|TRBV28
CASTPGGRGDTQYF
TGTGCCAGCACGCCGGGGGGGCGCGGAGATACGCAGTATTTT
>TRBD2|TRBJ2-1|few|TRBV24-1
CATSDPSGSYNEQFF
TGTGCCACCAGTGACCCTAGCGGCAGCTACAATGAGCAGTTCTTC
>TRBD2|TRBJ2-1|-|TRBV4-2
CASSFNLADPYNEQFF
TGTGCCAGCAGCTTCAACCTAGCGGACCCTTACAATGAGCAGTTCTTC
>-|TRBJ2-7|-|TRBV27
CASSLGQGAYEQYF
TGTGCCAGCAGTTTAGGGCAGGGCGCCTACGAGCAGTACTTC
>TRBD1|TRBJ1-2|once|TRBV5-1
CASSQDLRTGGYTF
TGCGCCAGCAGCCAAGATCTAAGGACAGGCGGCTACACCTTC
>-|TRBJ2-3|-|TRBV12-2
CASRLRTDCTDTQYF
TGTGCAAGTCGCTTAAGGACAGACTGCACAGATACGCAGTATTTT
>-|TRBJ1-1|-|TRBV19
CASRPGTPNPCFF
TGTGCCAGTAGACCCGGGACACCCAACCCGTGCTTCTTT
>TRBD2|TRBJ2-5|-|TRBV3-1/TRBV3-2
CASSPGLAGGVGRPETQYF
TGTGCCAGCAGCCCCGGACTAGCGGGAGGTGTGGGCCGGCCAGAGACCCAGTACTTC
>TRBD1|TRBJ2-1|-|TRBV27
CASSLTGTGSYNEQFF
TGTGCCAGCAGTCTAACCGGGACAGGGTCCTACAATGAGCAGTTCTTC
>-|TRBJ2-2|-|TRBV13
CASSSAGARTGELFF
TGTGCCAGCAGCTCCGCTGGGGCTAGGACCGGGGAGCTGTTTTTT
>-|TRBJ2-5|-|TRBV6-1
CASSELVRGRGTQYF
TGTGCCAGCAGTGAACTAGTAAGGGGGCGGGGGACCCAGTACTTC
>-|TRBJ1-1|-|TRBV19
CASPAPGTLGTEAFF
TGTGCCAGCCCAGCCCCCGGGACACTCGGCACTGAAGCTTTCTTT
>TRBD2|TRBJ2-1|-|TRBV7-9
CASLPRGAGGELLYNEQFF
TGTGCCAGCCTCCCTCGGGGAGCGGGAGGGGAATTACTATACAATGAGCAGTTCTTC
>-|TRBJ1-3|-|TRBV7-9
CASSLDWLSGNTIYF
TGTGCCAGCAGCTTAGATTGGCTCTCTGGAAACACCATATATTTT
>TRBD2|TRBJ2-1|-|TRBV6-5
CASNNGRAREQFF
TGTGCCAGCAATAACGGGAGGGCCCGTGAGCAGTTCTTC
>-|TRBJ2-1|-|TRBV7-3
CASSFGLNNEQFF
TGTGCCAGCAGCTTCGGACTAAACAATGAGCAGTTCTTC
>-|TRBJ2-3|-|TRBV9
CASSARQSEREGTDTQYF
TGTGCCAGCAGCGCGCGGCAGTCCGAGAGAGAGGGCACAGATACGCAGTATTTT